This TCR beta chain emerged from a study of monozygotic twins with inflammatory bowel disease. CDR3 length: 17 residues. Germline CDR1 is ENHRY and CDR2 is SYGVKD. Each donor supplied approximately 2.5 ml of blood. For every TCR library, about 3,400 ng of total RNA was used. Added by template switching were UMIs that each held a 6-nucleotide sample barcode. For each CDR3 protein, TCRdb gives one entry from its re-call of the 5' RACE reads, without DNA. This table lists approximately 380,000 distinct CDR3 sequences. The J gene is TRBJ2-2, the V gene TRBV10-3; without DNA, the TCRdb call of TRBD1 cannot be checked. The sequence was collected from a human donor with ulcerative colitis or Crohn's disease, or a healthy co-twin of an affected twin (not recorded which). Sequenced input: blood. CDR3 protein: CAISVSWGQGNTGELFF.